This TCR beta chain emerged from a study of blood T cells in healthy people across ages (dated by TCRdb to 2014 to 2015). Regarding the research as a whole: In model experiments, template switching captured about one uniquely barcoded TCR beta cDNA molecule for every two T cells. Donors were grouped into four age groups: young (average about 15 years), middle-aged (roughly 40), aged (roughly 62) and long-lived (around 80). Using the same blood draw, the study looked at two additional independent replicas of 1 million unique cDNA reads for two donors, one aged 18 to 29 and the other aged 80 or older. The study measured age-related changes in TCR beta repertoire diversity using deep sequencing normalized with unique cDNA molecular identifiers. Donors of different ages were randomly distributed across sequencing lanes to avoid experimental bias. What the study reported, not specific to this receptor: Observed TCR beta diversity per million T cells fell roughly linearly with age, and a significant reduction was already apparent by age around 44. Donor CMV infection status was unknown, potentially confounding age-related changes in expanded clonotypes. Conclusive comparison of naive and antigen-experienced compartments was prevented by the profiling of bulk unsorted PBMCs. The percentage of naive T cells measured by flow cytometry correlated strongly with observed TCR beta diversity. Estimates of total diversity from one million sequenced T cells were regarded as lower bounds and underestimates. Compared with the aged group, the long-lived group had more naive CD4+ T cells, fewer expanded clones and increased TCR diversity, a pattern suggesting age selection.

There are 16 amino acids in the CDR3, from cysteine to phenylalanine inclusive. Of the read, only the CDR3 DNA is kept; its 48 bases are in frame from base 1. As encoded in the germline V gene (reference sequence), CDR1 is SEHNR while CDR2 is FQNEAQ. V drops 1 base and J drops 6 bases, leaving 15 bases in between. This clonotype was seen only a few times. This clone's antigen is unknown. Nothing much larger sits one base from this clone, and base qualities are not available. Systemically healthy Caucasian individuals from Russia, 35 to 40 in total and aged roughly 6 to 95 years, were included as donors. Each donor gave about 9.7 milliliters of peripheral blood, drawn into EDTA-treated Vacutainer tubes. Ficoll-Paque density-gradient centrifugation was used to isolate PBMCs, with at least 6.5 million obtained per sample. Total RNA, at least 6 micrograms per sample, was extracted from PBMCs with Trizol reagent. For every donor, flow cytometry on a PBMC aliquot measured the percentage of naive CD45RAhigh/CD27high T cells.

Library construction relied on 5' RACE. Sequenced on an Illumina HiSeq 2500. A second PCR of roughly 6 to 12 cycles was performed with a sample-barcoded 5' primer and a J-beta primer mix. Each TCR beta cDNA molecule received a unique molecular identifier from a template-switch 5' adaptor carrying 12 random nucleotides. Each sample yielded at least 3 million CDR3-containing paired-end reads. The Mint cDNA synthesis kit, primed by a TRBC-specific oligonucleotide, was used to synthesize first-strand cDNA from all RNA. After uracil-DNA glycosylase treatment, a first 18-cycle PCR used universal primers M1SS and BC2_uni_R on all cDNA. Regarding the original processing steps: For normalization, 1 million high-quality reads, each with a distinct molecular identifier, were randomly selected from each sample. Instead of being binned into consensus sequences, reads with shared molecular identifiers were discarded. MiTCR, with a Q25 quality threshold and the strictest error-elimination algorithm, was used for CDR3 identification, clonotype clustering and error correction. A nonparametric unseen species model with Euler transformation was used to estimate a lower bound on total TCR beta diversity. The public reads were reanalyzed by TCRdb: fastp trimming at Q25, MiXCR alignment, in-frame beta chains only. Each entry merges the rows of one CDR3 protein and shows their most common DNA and genes. The V and J calls were not made by the authors but by TCRdb's processing. The sample data list more than 1,400,000 distinct CDR3 sequences, and 42% of these were observed just once. The leading ten clones occupy 7.9% of the sample.

This receptor was obtained from a woman aged 18-29 years in good health. This sequence uses TRBV7-9 and TRBJ1-4, with a weak D call of TRBD1 (6 bases match). Material: blood. At the DNA level, the sequence is TGTGCCAGCAGCTTAGGTCTGGGGGCGGTTGATGAAAAACTGTTTTTT. The translation is CASSLGLGAVDEKLFF.